This TCR beta chain was found in a study of OX40 agonist ivuxolimab in advanced cancers. Across the whole study: Those treated in dose escalation had hepatocellular carcinoma, melanoma, renal cell cancer or head and neck cancer. Study-wide points: In CD8+ T cells, expanded clones were on average more numerous than in CD4+. Clonal expansion was seen in CD4+ and CD8+ blood T cells by week 6 at 0.1 to 3.0 mg/kg.

Baseline was the first blood sampling point, followed by cycle 4 day 1 and cycle 7 day 1. The table lists this clone with a count of one. As yet, its antigen is unknown. CDR1 is SGHDN, CDR2 FVKESK, per germline. V lost 6 bases and J lost 0, with 9 bases in between. This CDR3 is 15 amino acids long. Here immunoSEQ multiplex PCR was the method, and the copy in TCRdb shows in-frame clones only, minus some. The sample has 45,000 to 75,000 clones, roughly 80% seen once; the top ten hold roughly 1.2%. Sequenced material: CD4+ or CD8+ T cells sorted from blood, taken in a trial of the OX40 agonist ivuxolimab. This chain links TRBV14 with TRBJ2-6; D gene uncertain. The sequence was obtained from an adult with an advanced solid tumor such as melanoma, head and neck, liver or kidney cancer. In DNA form, the CDR3 reads TGTGCCAGCAGGCCTACGGGCTCTGGGGCCAACGTCCTGACTTTC. Translation gives CASRPTGSGANVLTF.